A single sample is the source of the 18 T cell receptor beta chains below, sequenced in a study of OX40 agonist ivuxolimab in advanced cancers. Assay used: immunoSEQ multiplex PCR; TCRdb lists only in-frame clones, some missing. The table shows about 29,000 clones, with about nine tenths occurring only once. The sequencing used CD4+ or CD8+ T cells sorted from blood, collected in a trial of the OX40 agonist ivuxolimab. Receptor source: an adult with an advanced solid tumor such as melanoma, head and neck, liver or kidney cancer.

The J gene is TRBJ1-1, the V gene TRBV19, with D possibly TRBD1 on 6 matching bases. V was pared by 4 bases and J by 0 bases, with 18 bases between. The CDR3 covers 17 residues. The germline V gene has CDR1 LNHDA and CDR2 SQIVND (reference sequence). CDR3 residues: CASSTERGGPMNTEAFF. CDR3 sequence (DNA): TGTGCCAGTAGTACTGAGCGGGGGGGGCCAATGAACACTGAAGCTTTCTTT. The variable domain in full, with the rest retrieved from reference TRBV19 and TRBJ1-1, is DGGITQSPKYLFRKEGQNVTLSCEQNLNHDAMYWYRQDPGQGLRLIYYSQIVNDFQKGDIAEGYSVSREKKESFPLTVTSAQKNPTAFYLCASSTERGGPMNTEAFFGQGTRLTVV.

This clone was detected only a few times. This chain connects TRBV7-6 to TRBJ2-7, with 10 bases identical to TRBD2. The CDR3 is made up of 17 amino acids. The V gene's germline CDR1 is SGHVS and CDR2 FNYEAQ. V shed 5 bases, J shed 3 bases, and the junction held 13 bases outside the gene matches. The CDR3 loop reads CASSPKGGLAGDYEQYF. In DNA form, the CDR3 reads TGTGCCAGCAGCCCCAAGGGGGGGCTAGCGGGGGACTACGAGCAGTACTTC.

The chain couples TRBV6-5 to TRBJ2-7, with 7 nucleotides matching TRBD1. Germline assignment: CDR1 MNHEY and CDR2 SVGAGI. The junction had 5 bases not matched to a gene; V was cut back by 5 bases and J by 1 base. The CDR3 runs to 14 residues. CDR3 sequence reads: CASSGQVDSYEQYF. The CDR3, as DNA: TGTGCCAGCAGTGGACAGGTCGATTCCTACGAGCAGTACTTC.

The chain joins TRBV6-6 to TRBJ2-3, with 10 bases aligning to TRBD2. CDR1 and CDR2 (germline): MNHNY, SVGAGI (reference sequence). The V segment lost 8 bases and the J segment 5 bases; nucleotides outside the gene matches: 7. This CDR3 region has 14 residues. This CDR3 is CASERGGKEDTQYF. Written as DNA, the CDR3 is TGTGCCAGCGAGCGGGGGGGCAAGGAAGATACGCAGTATTTT.

The chain couples TRBV30 to TRBJ1-1, with a weak D call TRBD1 (5 bases). Trimming pared 0 bases from V and 3 bases from J, leaving 11 bases between. CDR1 is GTSNPN, CDR2 SVGIG, per germline (reference sequence). The CDR3 runs 14 residues. The CDR3 DNA reads as TGTGCCTGGAGTGTCGGGCAGGGATACACTGAAGCTTTCTTT. Its translation is CAWSVGQGYTEAFF.

The chain recombines TRBV28 with TRBJ1-6; 8 bases fit TRBD1. With 6 bases clipped from V and 9 bases from J, the junction kept 4 bases outside the gene matches. This CDR3 has 13 amino acids. Germline loops: CDR1 MDHEN, CDR2 SYDVKM. The DNA of the CDR3 is TGTGCCAGCAGGACAGGGGCCGGTTCACCCCTCCACTTT. Amino acid sequence: CASRTGAGSPLHF.

The chain uses TRBV2 and TRBJ2-7; the match to TRBD1 covers 8 bases. In germline, CDR1 is SNHLY, CDR2 FYNNEI. The CDR3 is made up of 12 amino acids. J gave up 6 bases and V 8 bases, and 6 bases lay outside the gene matches. CDR3 in amino acids: CASGYTGGEQYF. DNA for the CDR3: TGTGCCAGCGGGTATACAGGGGGCGAGCAGTACTTC.

This rearrangement joins TRBV6-5 to TRBJ1-1; D is perhaps TRBD1 (6 bases). This CDR3 is 11 amino acids long. Trimming took 5 bases from V and 14 from J, leaving 15 bases between them. In germline, CDR1 is MNHEY, CDR2 SVGAGI. The CDR3 loop reads CASSPRIGGFF. The CDR3 nucleotides read TGTGCCAGCAGTCCAAGGATTGGGGGCTTCTTT.

The V gene is TRBV14, the J gene TRBJ2-1; either TRBD1 or TRBD2 may fit D (5 bases each). Per germline, CDR1 SGHDN and CDR2 FVKESK. The CDR3 length is 14 residues. Between the trimmed V and J ends, which lost 5 bases and 2 bases, there was a span of 10 bases. CDR3 sequence: CASSDRDAYNEQFF. CDR3 coding DNA: TGTGCCAGCAGCGATCGGGACGCCTACAATGAGCAGTTCTTC.

The V call is TRBV5-1, the J call TRBJ2-1; 14 nucleotides line up with TRBD2. The germline V gene has CDR1 SGHRS and CDR2 YFSETQ. The CDR3 runs to 19 residues. Unmatched junction bases numbered 11, after V lost 0 bases and J lost 6 bases. CDR3 in DNA: TGCGCCAGCAGCTTGGCCGGGACTAGCGGGAGTTTATTGGGCAATGAGCAGTTCTTC. Encoded protein: CASSLAGTSGSLLGNEQFF.

The V and J genes are TRBV2 and TRBJ2-1; tentatively, D is TRBD2 (7 bases). The CDR3 has 16 residues. CDR1 and CDR2 (germline): SNHLY, FYNNEI. V was pared by 7 bases and J by 0 bases, with 16 bases between. CDR3 sequence (DNA): TGTGCCAGCATGATGACAGGCGGGGGCTCCTACAATGAGCAGTTCTTC. This codes for CASMMTGGGSYNEQFF.

Only one count was recorded for this clone. The gene calls are TRBV2 and TRBJ2-5; TRBD2 agrees at 10 bases. Germline-derived CDR1 and CDR2 are SNHLY and FYNNEI. The CDR3 is 13 amino acids. Losses at the gene ends were 10 bases for V and 6 bases for J; bases not matched to a gene: 8. CDR3 protein: CATPGTSGKTQYF. The CDR3 DNA reads as TGTGCCACCCCAGGAACTAGCGGGAAGACCCAGTACTTC.

This sequence joins TRBV19 and TRBJ2-2; D could derive from TRBD1 or TRBD2 (5 bases each). This CDR3 has 16 residues. Looked up from germline, CDR1 is LNHDA and CDR2 is SQIVND (reference sequence). The V gene lost 4 bases and the J gene lost 4 bases, with 16 bases spanning the gap. The CDR3 sequence: CASSTGWGSFTGELFF. The CDR3 DNA sequence: TGTGCCAGTAGTACGGGATGGGGCTCTTTCACCGGGGAGCTGTTTTTT.

The gene calls are TRBV5-6 and TRBJ2-5; no clear D gene. The V end was cut by 0 bases, the J end by 5 bases, with 11 bases between. Per germline, CDR1 SGHDT and CDR2 YYEEEE. This CDR3 is 14 amino acids long. The CDR3 sequence is CASSLDPPGETQYF. The CDR3 coding sequence is TGTGCCAGCAGCTTGGACCCGCCCGGGGAGACCCAGTACTTC. The full variable domain, with the rest looked up from reference TRBV5-6 and TRBJ2-5, is DAGVTQSPTHLIKTRGQQVTLRCSPKSGHDTVSWYQQALGQGPQFIFQYYEEEERQRGNFPDRFSGHQFPNYSSELNVNALLLGDSALYLCASSLDPPGETQYFGPGTRLLVL.

This rearrangement joins TRBV10-3 to TRBJ1-2, with 8 nucleotides matching TRBD1. The CDR3 has 20 amino acids. V lost 1 base and J lost 0; bases outside the gene matches: 16. The V gene's germline CDR1 is ENHRY and CDR2 SYGVKD. CDR3 loop: CAISEFQDRGQPIPNYGYTF. DNA of the CDR3: TGTGCCATCAGTGAGTTCCAAGACAGGGGCCAACCCATCCCTAACTATGGCTACACCTTC.

The rearrangement uses TRBV7-3 and TRBJ1-5; D unclear. The V end was cut by 2 bases, the J end by 8 bases, with 16 bases between. CDR1 and CDR2 from the germline V gene are SGHTA and FQGTGA. The CDR3 covers 15 residues. The CDR3 protein is CASSLAPGSREPQHF. The CDR3 DNA follows: TGTGCCAGCAGCTTAGCCCCGGGAAGCCGGGAGCCCCAGCATTTT.

V gene TRBV6-5 combines with J gene TRBJ2-1; TRBD2 is a possible D gene (7 bases). Trimming took off 4 bases at V and 3 bases at J, with 13 bases between the two ends. The germline V gene has CDR1 MNHEY and CDR2 SVGAGI. This CDR3 region has 15 residues. The CDR3 DNA follows: TGTGCCAGCAGTTCCCGCGGGGGCAGCTACAATGAGCAGTTCTTC. This codes for CASSSRGGSYNEQFF.

This CDR3 reads CASSTTGGFSEAFF. The CDR3, as DNA: TGTGCCAGCAGTACCACAGGGGGGTTCTCTGAAGCTTTCTTT. The V gene is TRBV6-5, the J gene TRBJ1-1; 8 bases are shared with TRBD1. From germline, CDR1 is MNHEY and CDR2 SVGAGI. The V gene end was trimmed by 5 bases and the J gene end by 6 bases; junction bases not matched to a gene: 8. The CDR3 extends over 14 amino acids.